This is a list of T cell receptor beta chains from one sample in a study of cytomegalovirus exposure and HLA in healthy donors. The protocol was immunoSEQ multiplex PCR, while the TCRdb copy is restricted to in-frame clones and leaves out a portion. The sample shows 70,000 or so clones, 94% of them seen only once. What was sequenced was PBMCs. All receptors come from a man younger than 35 in good health and CMV-seropositive. Each CDR3 is given with its conserved first and last residue.

TRBJ2-1	TRBV7-9	CASSLAKTGNNEQFF
TRBJ1-4	TRBV19	CASSKGQGGEKLFF
TRBJ1-5	TRBV19	CASSIDPRTARPQHF
TRBJ2-1	TRBV9	CASSPRGVRYNEQFF
TRBJ1-5	TRBV6-6	CASRPGQSNQPQHF
TRBJ2-1	TRBV11-3	CASSLDGREGQNEQFF
TRBJ1-2	TRBV2	CASSLQGAYGYTF
TRBJ2-7	TRBV7-2	CASSFHSGSGYEQYF
TRBJ2-6	TRBV6-1	CASIIQGAGANVLTF
TRBJ1-2	TRBV27	CASTSLGVQDRPRLSGYTF
TRBJ2-7	TRBV7-9	CASSLGASYEQYF
TRBJ2-5	TRBV5-1	CASRKPGQGQETQYF
TRBJ1-2	TRBV19	CASTGWAAGYTF
TRBJ1-5	TRBV19	CASTRRTGGSNQPQHF
TRBJ2-1	TRBV28	CASSGASGSLQFF
TRBJ2-1	TRBV5-4	CASSPIPSGHNEQFF
TRBJ1-2	TRBV27	CASSPHRTGGNGYTF
TRBJ2-2	TRBV7-6	CASSSQPRTSGANTGELFF
TRBJ1-4	TRBV9	CASSVVTGYGEKLFF
TRBJ2-6	TRBV7-3	CASTPLATSGANVLTF
TRBJ2-7	TRBV5-1	CASSLSQGGEQYF
TRBJ2-2	TRBV28	CASSDWNTGELFF
TRBJ2-1	TRBV11-2	CASSQRESKPYNEQFF
TRBJ1-3	TRBV6-5	CASRTPGQFGNTIYF
TRBJ2-7	TRBV27	CASSTGTDYEQYF
TRBJ1-2	TRBV5-4	CASSLVHDSNYGYTF
TRBJ2-5	TRBV7-9	CASSLGGGQETQYF
TRBJ2-1	TRBV19	CASSILSRNEQFF
TRBJ2-7	TRBV5-5	CASSFREQVTEQYF
TRBJ2-4	TRBV6-5	CASSYRGGGKNIQYF
TRBJ2-1	TRBV28	CASSILAGGTYNEQFF
TRBJ2-1	TRBV6-5	CASNRGLAGSEQFF
TRBJ2-5	TRBV19	CAVGGRGDQETQYF
TRBJ1-1	TRBV9	CASSVAGGGGTEAFF
TRBJ2-7	TRBV19	CASSKDRGPYEQYF
TRBJ1-1	TRBV2	CASSTYFMNTEAFF
TRBJ2-2	TRBV5-1	CASSLVPGGQTGELFF
TRBJ2-7	TRBV19	CASSIGQGDEQYF
TRBJ1-2	TRBV5-1	CASSPLTGGNYGYTF
TRBJ2-2	TRBV5-6	CATTAWGGGSNTGELFF